This T cell receptor (beta chain) emerged from a study of early stage breast cancer tumors. General study findings and limits: Compared with adjacent normal breast tissue, tumors showed 2.5 to 3-fold greater T cell density and higher clonality. Commonly generated sequences made up most enriched TCRB sequences shared between patients.

The CDR3 spans 15 residues. CDR1 MNHEY and CDR2 SMNVEV come from the germline V gene (reference sequence). Trimming stripped 6 bases from V and 7 bases from J, with 19 bases between. Blood replicates held 0.5 ug DNA, tumor or normal breast about 1.5 ug, two each. Measured with immunoSEQ multiplex PCR; TCRdb has only the in-frame clones, and not every one. The sample shows around 71,000 clones, more than 65% of them seen only once. Comment on this clone: Antigen unknown.

The sequence came from a person aged 55-75 years with breast cancer. The chain couples TRBV27 to TRBJ2-1, with D possibly TRBD1 on 6 matching bases. The specimen sequenced was blood. The CDR3 DNA reads TGTGCCAGCAGCAAAACCGGGACATGGGGTAATGAGCAGTTCTTC. Amino acids: CASSKTGTWGNEQFF.